The 8 T cell receptor beta chains presented below share a single source sample, sequenced in a study of cytomegalovirus exposure and HLA in healthy donors. PCR employed 60 Vbeta and 13 Jbeta primers. Some clones are missing from TCRdb's copy, which holds only in-frame ones; the method was immunoSEQ multiplex PCR. The sample lists about 200,000 clones; approximately 80% were seen once. Sequencing was performed on PBMCs. The receptors were gathered from a woman between 35 and 50 years old in good health and CMV-seronegative.

This clone was seen only a few times. The gene calls are TRBV9 and TRBJ1-1; D might be TRBD1 (6 bases). The CDR3 totals 14 residues. V was cut by 3 bases and J by 4 bases, with 13 bases left in between. The V gene's germline CDR1 is SGDLS and CDR2 YYNGEE. CDR3 in amino acids: CASSAIRGATEAFF. CDR3 coding DNA: TGTGCCAGCAGCGCAATCAGGGGAGCCACTGAAGCTTTCTTT. Supplemented by reference TRBV9 and TRBJ1-1, the full variable domain reads DSGVTQTPKHLITATGQRVTLRCSPRSGDLSVYWYQQSLDQGLQFLIQYYNGEERAKGNILERFSAQQFPDLHSELNLSSLELGDSALYFCASSAIRGATEAFFGQGTRLTVV.

The chain recombines TRBV4-3 with TRBJ2-3; maybe TRBD2 (5 bases). V was shortened by 1 base and J by 0 bases, with 11 bases between the two germline ends. Germline CDR1 is LGHNA and CDR2 is YSLEER. The CDR3 contains 16 residues. The CDR3 DNA sequence: TGCGCCAGCAGCCAAGGAGCGGTTATCAGCACAGATACGCAGTATTTT. Encoded protein: CASSQGAVISTDTQYF.

This clone was picked up a small number of times. This chain uses TRBV5-1 with TRBJ1-2, with a possible D match to TRBD1 (6 bases). The CDR3 runs to 16 residues. Germline V gene lookup returns CDR1 SGHRS and CDR2 YFSETQ. V was cut by 2 bases and J by 3 bases, with 17 bases left in between. DNA for the CDR3: TGCGCCAGCAGCTTCGGGACACCCCCAGTTGACTATGGCTACACCTTC. It codes for CASSFGTPPVDYGYTF.

The V and J genes are TRBV28 and TRBJ2-1; TRBD2 matches 10 bases. Looked up from germline, CDR1 is MDHEN and CDR2 is SYDVKM. V was clipped by 7 bases and J by 5 bases; unmatched bases: 8. The CDR3 is 15 amino acids. The CDR3 nucleotides are TGTGCCAGCATCCAATGGACTAGCGGTAACAATGAGCAGTTCTTC. Amino acid sequence: CASIQWTSGNNEQFF.

The chain recombines TRBV5-6 with TRBJ2-1; TRBD2 agrees at 12 bases. V shed 3 bases and J 3 bases; nucleotides not matched to a gene: 7. The germline CDR1 and CDR2 sequences are SGHDT and YYEEEE. This CDR3 is built from 17 residues. The CDR3 protein is CASSSPSGRAYYNEQFF. In DNA form, the CDR3 reads TGTGCCAGCAGCTCTCCTAGCGGGAGGGCCTACTACAATGAGCAGTTCTTC.

The chain carries TRBV19 and TRBJ1-3, with a possible D match to TRBD1 (5 bases). The CDR3 length is 16 residues. The germline CDR1 and CDR2 sequences are LNHDA and SQIVND (reference sequence). V gave up 10 bases and J gave up 0 bases, with 19 bases separating them. The CDR3 region is CATQADPGSSGNTIYF. The CDR3 region has the DNA TGTGCCACACAGGCCGACCCGGGCAGCTCTGGAAACACCATATATTTT.

V gene TRBV7-2 combines with J gene TRBJ2-5, with TRBD2 identical over 10 bases. The J call is in doubt because the DNA end fits TRBJ2-7 better. Germline V gene sequence: CDR1 SGHTA, CDR2 FQGNSA. This CDR3 is built from 15 residues. The CDR3 protein is CASSLGLAGEYEQYF. The DNA for the CDR3 is TGTGCCAGCAGCTTAGGGCTAGCGGGAGAATACGAGCAGTACTTC.

CDR3 amino acids: CASTSLSPGNEQFF. The CDR3 DNA follows: TGTGCCAGCACCAGTCTCTCCCCGGGCAATGAGCAGTTCTTC. The chain has TRBV6-6 and TRBJ2-1; D gene unclear. The CDR3 covers 14 residues. V was clipped by 7 bases and J by 6 bases, with 16 bases between them. Looked up from germline, CDR1 is MNHNY and CDR2 is SVGAGI (reference sequence).